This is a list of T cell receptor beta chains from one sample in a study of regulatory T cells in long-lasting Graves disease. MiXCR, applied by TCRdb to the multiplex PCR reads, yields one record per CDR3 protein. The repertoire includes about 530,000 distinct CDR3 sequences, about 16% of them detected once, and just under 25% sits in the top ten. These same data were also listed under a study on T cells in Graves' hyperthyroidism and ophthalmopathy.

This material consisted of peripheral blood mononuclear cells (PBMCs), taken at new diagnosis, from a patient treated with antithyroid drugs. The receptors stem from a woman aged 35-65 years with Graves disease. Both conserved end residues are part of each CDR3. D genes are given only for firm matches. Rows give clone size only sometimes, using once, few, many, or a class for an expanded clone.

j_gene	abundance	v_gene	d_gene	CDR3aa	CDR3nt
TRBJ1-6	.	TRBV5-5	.	CASSLVGGRNNSPLHF	TGTGCCAGCAGCTTGGTAGGGGGACGTAATAATTCACCCCTCCACTTT
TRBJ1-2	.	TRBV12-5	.	CASGPGRGSPVDYGYTF	TGTGCTAGTGGTCCGGGGAGAGGATCTCCGGTGGACTATGGCTACACCTTC
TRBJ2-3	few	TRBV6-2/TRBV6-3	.	CASSYRGRGATTDTQYF	TGTGCCAGCAGTTACAGGGGGCGGGGGGCGACCACAGATACGCAGTATTTT
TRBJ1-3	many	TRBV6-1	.	CASRRGSSGNTIYF	TGTGCCAGCAGGAGAGGAAGCTCTGGAAACACCATATATTTT
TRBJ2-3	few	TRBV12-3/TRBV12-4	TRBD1	CASSLADRGRTQYF	TGTGCCAGCAGTTTAGCGGACAGGGGGCGAACGCAGTATTTT
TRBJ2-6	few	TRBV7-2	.	CARTGTSDPLSGANVLTF	TGTGCCAGAACGGGGACATCGGACCCTCTCTCTGGGGCCAACGTCCTGACTTTC
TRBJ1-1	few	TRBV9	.	CASSPRDALGPEAFF	TGTGCCAGCAGCCCCAGGGACGCATTAGGGCCTGAAGCTTTCTTT
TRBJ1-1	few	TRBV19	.	CASIQRVWYTEAFF	TGTGCCAGTATTCAGCGCGTGTGGTACACTGAAGCTTTCTTT
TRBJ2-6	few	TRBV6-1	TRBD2	CASSTPGTRVPGANVLTF	TGTGCCAGCAGCACCCCCGGGACTAGGGTTCCTGGGGCCAACGTCCTGACTTTC
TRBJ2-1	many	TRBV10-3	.	CAISESGGIHEQFF	TGTGCCATCAGTGAGAGTGGAGGAATCCATGAGCAGTTCTTC
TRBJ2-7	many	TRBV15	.	CATSPVGGPYEQYF	TGTGCCACCAGCCCCGTCGGGGGACCCTACGAGCAGTACTTC
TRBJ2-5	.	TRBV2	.	CASSEVVRRQETQYF	TGTGCCAGCAGTGAAGTGGTCAGGAGACAAGAGACCCAGTACTTC
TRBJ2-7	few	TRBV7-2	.	CASSLVTALNEQYF	TGTGCCAGCAGCTTAGTGACAGCTTTAAACGAGCAGTACTTC
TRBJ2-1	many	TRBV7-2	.	CASSPRPGGHNEQFF	TGTGCCAGCAGCCCCCGACCAGGTGGGCACAATGAGCAGTTCTTC
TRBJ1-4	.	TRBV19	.	CASRQGAATNEKLFF	TGTGCCAGTAGACAGGGAGCGGCAACTAATGAAAAACTGTTTTTT
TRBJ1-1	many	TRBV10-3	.	CAISVGQGRAEAFF	TGTGCCATCAGTGTGGGCCAGGGAAGGGCTGAAGCTTTCTTT
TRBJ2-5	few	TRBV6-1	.	CASRRGDQETQYF	TGTGCCAGCAGGCGGGGCGATCAAGAGACCCAGTACTTC
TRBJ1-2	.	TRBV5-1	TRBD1	CASSLRDREYGYTF	TGCGCCAGCAGCCTACGGGACAGGGAATATGGCTACACCTTC
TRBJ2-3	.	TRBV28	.	CASSLPTPGVTDTQYF	TGTGCCAGCAGCTTACCAACGCCGGGAGTCACAGATACGCAGTATTTT
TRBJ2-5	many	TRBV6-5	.	CASSYRVSAPQETQYF	TGTGCCAGCAGTTACAGGGTCTCCGCCCCACAAGAGACCCAGTACTTC
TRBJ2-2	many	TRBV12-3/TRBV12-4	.	CASSSGISTGELFF	TGTGCCAGCAGCTCAGGGATAAGCACCGGGGAGCTGTTTTTT
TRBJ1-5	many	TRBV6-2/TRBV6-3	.	CASSYSLSEGGAGQPQHF	TGTGCCAGCAGTTACTCCCTCTCGGAAGGGGGTGCAGGCCAGCCCCAGCATTTT
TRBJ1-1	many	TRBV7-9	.	CASSPRIEGDWSEAFF	TGTGCCAGCAGCCCACGGATCGAAGGCGATTGGTCTGAAGCTTTCTTT
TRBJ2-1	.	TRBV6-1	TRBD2	CASSAGLAGGGQFF	TGTGCCAGCAGTGCCGGACTAGCGGGGGGGGGGCAGTTCTTC
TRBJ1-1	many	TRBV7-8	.	CASSLDPGGGEAFF	TGTGCCAGCAGCCTAGATCCGGGGGGGGGTGAAGCTTTCTTT
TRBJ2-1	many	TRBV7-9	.	CASSSTENEQFF	TGTGCCAGCAGCTCCACAGAGAATGAGCAGTTCTTC
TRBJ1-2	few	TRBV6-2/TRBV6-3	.	CASSYVAGLYGYTF	TGTGCCAGCAGTTACGTGGCCGGCCTCTATGGCTACACCTTC
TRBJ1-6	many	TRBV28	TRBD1	CASGDRGGSPLHF	TGTGCCAGCGGCGACAGGGGTGGTTCACCCCTCCACTTT
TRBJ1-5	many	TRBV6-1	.	CASIDSSNQPQHF	TGTGCCAGCATAGACAGTAGCAATCAGCCCCAGCATTTT
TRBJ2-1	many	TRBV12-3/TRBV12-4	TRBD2	CASSFSRPMTSDEQFF	TGTGCCAGCAGTTTCTCTAGACCAATGACTAGCGATGAGCAGTTCTTC
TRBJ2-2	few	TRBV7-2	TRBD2	CASSVLAGGVGGELFF	TGTGCCAGCAGCGTTCTAGCGGGGGGAGTTGGCGGGGAGCTGTTTTTT
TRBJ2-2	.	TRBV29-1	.	CSVEEGGGADTGELFF	TGCAGCGTTGAAGAGGGAGGGGGCGCGGACACCGGGGAGCTGTTTTTT
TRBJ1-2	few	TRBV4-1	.	CASSQAVGSPYGYTF	TGCGCCAGCAGCCAAGCGGTGGGGTCTCCCTATGGCTACACCTTC
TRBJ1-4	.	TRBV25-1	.	CASSDPGAKLFF	TGTGCCAGCAGTGATCCGGGGGCGAAACTGTTTTTT
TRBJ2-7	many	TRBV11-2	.	CASSQDPGYEQYF	TGTGCCAGCAGCCAGGATCCGGGCTACGAGCAGTACTTC
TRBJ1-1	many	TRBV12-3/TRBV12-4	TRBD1	CASSQGARNTEAFF	TGTGCCAGCAGCCAGGGGGCTAGGAACACTGAAGCTTTCTTT
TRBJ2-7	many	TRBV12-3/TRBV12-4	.	CASSLVRGMGEQYF	TGTGCCAGCAGTTTAGTAAGGGGGATGGGGGAGCAGTACTTC
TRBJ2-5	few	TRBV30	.	CACTPGKETQYF	TGTGCCTGTACCCCGGGGAAAGAGACCCAGTACTTC
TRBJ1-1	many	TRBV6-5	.	CASSYFGELNTEAFF	TGTGCCAGCAGTTACTTTGGGGAATTGAACACTGAAGCTTTCTTT
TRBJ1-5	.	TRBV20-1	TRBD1	CSAPPGGGTKYSNQPQHF	TGCAGTGCTCCCCCAGGGGGGGGAACGAAATATAGTAATCAGCCCCAGCATTTT
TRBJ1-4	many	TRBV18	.	CASSPSGNEKLFF	TGTGCCAGCAGTCCGTCAGGGAATGAAAAACTGTTTTTT
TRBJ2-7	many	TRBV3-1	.	CASSHRYEQYF	TGTGCCAGCAGCCACCGCTACGAGCAGTACTTC
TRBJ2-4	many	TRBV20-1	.	CSANTGEEINIQYF	TGCAGTGCCAATACAGGGGAGGAGATAAACATTCAGTACTTC
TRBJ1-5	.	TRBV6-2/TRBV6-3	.	CASSGDQPQHF	TGTGCCAGCAGTGGAGATCAGCCCCAGCATTTT
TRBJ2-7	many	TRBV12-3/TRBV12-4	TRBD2	CASSLFTGGKDYEQYF	TGTGCCAGCAGTTTGTTCACGGGGGGGAAAGACTACGAGCAGTACTTC
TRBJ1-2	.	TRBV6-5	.	CASSYPGEIYGYTF	TGTGCCAGCAGTTACCCAGGGGAGATCTATGGCTACACCTTC
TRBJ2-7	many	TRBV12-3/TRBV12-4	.	CASSSSRALRRYEQYF	TGTGCCAGCAGTTCCTCTCGGGCCTTAAGAAGGTACGAGCAGTACTTC
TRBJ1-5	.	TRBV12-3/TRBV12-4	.	CASSHHGTRDQPQHF	TGTGCCAGCAGTCACCATGGGACACGAGATCAGCCCCAGCATTTT
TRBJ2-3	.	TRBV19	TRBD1	CASTPITGGSTDTQYF	TGTGCCAGTACCCCCATTACAGGGGGGAGCACAGATACGCAGTATTTT
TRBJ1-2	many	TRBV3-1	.	CASSQVDGYGYTF	TGTGCCAGCAGCCAAGTCGATGGATATGGCTACACCTTC